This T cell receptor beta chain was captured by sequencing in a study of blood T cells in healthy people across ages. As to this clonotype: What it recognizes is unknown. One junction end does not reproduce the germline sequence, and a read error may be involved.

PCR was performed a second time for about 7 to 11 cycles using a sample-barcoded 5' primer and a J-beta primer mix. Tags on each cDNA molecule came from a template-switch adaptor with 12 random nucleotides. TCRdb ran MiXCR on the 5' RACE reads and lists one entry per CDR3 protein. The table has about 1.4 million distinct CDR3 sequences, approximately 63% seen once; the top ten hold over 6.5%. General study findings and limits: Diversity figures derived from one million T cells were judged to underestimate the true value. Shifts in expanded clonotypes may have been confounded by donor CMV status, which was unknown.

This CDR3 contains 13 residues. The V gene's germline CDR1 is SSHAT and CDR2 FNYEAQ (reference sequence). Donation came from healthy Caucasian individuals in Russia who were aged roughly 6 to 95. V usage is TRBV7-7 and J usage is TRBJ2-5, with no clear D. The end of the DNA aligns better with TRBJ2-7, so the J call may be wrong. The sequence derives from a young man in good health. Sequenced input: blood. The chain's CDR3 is CASSRTRGSEQYF. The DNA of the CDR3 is TGTGCTAGCAGCCGAACGCGTGGGTCCGAGCAGTACTTC.